One and the same sample provided the 12 T cell receptor beta chains below, sequenced in a study of cytotoxic CD8 clonotypes in ibrutinib-treated CLL. Method: immunoSEQ multiplex PCR; TCRdb's copy keeps in-frame clones and lacks some. The sample lists fewer than 100,000 clones; around 79% were seen once. The sequencing used PBMCs, collected after 12 months of ibrutinib treatment. These receptors all come from a human donor with chronic lymphocytic leukemia.

CDR3 coding DNA: TGTGCCAGCAGCGGGAGCGAATCCACCGGGGAGCTGTTTTTT. It encodes CASSGSESTGELFF. The rearrangement joins TRBV13 to TRBJ2-2; possible D gene TRBD2, 5 bases. V was shortened by 5 bases and J by 4 bases, with 11 bases between the two germline ends. CDR1 and CDR2 (germline): PRHDT, FYEKMQ (reference sequence). This CDR3 spans 14 amino acids.

The V gene is TRBV15, the J gene TRBJ2-1; D is possibly TRBD2 (6 bases). This CDR3 has 16 residues. Trimming stripped 1 base from V and 7 bases from J, with 17 bases between. Looked up from germline, CDR1 is LNHNV and CDR2 is YYDKDF (reference sequence). The CDR3 sequence is CATSRGTTSILNEQFF. CDR3 sequence (DNA): TGTGCCACCAGCAGAGGGACGACTAGTATTCTGAATGAGCAGTTCTTC.

The V gene is TRBV7-2, the J gene TRBJ2-4; 7 bases line up with TRBD1. The CDR3 sequence is 18 residues long. V trimming: 4 bases; J trimming: 1 base; junction bases outside the gene matches: 13. Per germline, CDR1 SGHTA and CDR2 FQGNSA. The CDR3, as DNA: TGTGCCAGCAGCTCCGGGACAGTTCCTTTTGCGGCCAAAAACATTCAGTACTTC. As protein: CASSSGTVPFAAKNIQYF.

The V and J genes are TRBV5-1 and TRBJ1-2; D perhaps matches TRBD1 (6 bases). In germline, CDR1 is SGHRS, CDR2 YFSETQ. Trimming left V 0 bases short and J 4 bases short, with 13 bases between. The CDR3 has 15 residues. Here the CDR3 DNA reads TGCGCCAGCAGCTTGGGAGTGGGGGGCGGCTATGGCTACACCTTC. Residues: CASSLGVGGGYGYTF.

The genes are TRBV10-3 and TRBJ1-1; tentatively, D is TRBD1 (5 bases). The CDR3 covers 13 residues. V lost 10 bases and J lost 6, with 18 bases in between. Germline CDR1 is ENHRY and CDR2 is SYGVKD. CDR3 sequence (DNA): TGTGCCACCACGCCCCAGGGCACCCCTGAAGCTTTCTTT. This gives the protein CATTPQGTPEAFF.

The CDR3 DNA reads TGTGCCAGCCTTCCCAGCCTTGCGGGGCCCGGCGAGCAGTACTTC. Residues: CASLPSLAGPGEQYF. The V and J genes are TRBV28 and TRBJ2-7; D may be TRBD2 (6 bases). The germline V gene has CDR1 MDHEN and CDR2 SYDVKM. This CDR3 comprises 15 residues. V was shortened by 8 bases and J by 6 bases, with 23 bases between the two germline ends.

The chain links TRBV6-6 to TRBJ2-2; maybe TRBD2 (6 bases). CDR1 and CDR2 from the germline V gene are MNHNY and SVGAGI (reference sequence). Trimming pared 6 bases from V and 6 bases from J, leaving 14 bases between. This CDR3 is 14 amino acids long. CDR3: CASSSYTSPGELFF. CDR3 sequence (DNA): TGTGCCAGCAGCTCCTATACTAGCCCCGGGGAGCTGTTTTTT.

The chain recombines TRBV6-5 with TRBJ2-7; D might be TRBD1 or TRBD2, each matching 5 bases. In germline, CDR1 is MNHEY, CDR2 SVGAGI. The CDR3 totals 15 residues. V gave up 2 bases and J gave up 7 bases, with 18 bases separating them. The CDR3 bases are TGTGCCAGCAGTTACCGGGGCGGCACCTCGGGGGAGCAGTACTTC. Encoded protein: CASSYRGGTSGEQYF.

V and J are TRBV29-1 and TRBJ1-4, with TRBD1 matching over 8 bases. Looked up from germline, CDR1 is SQVTM and CDR2 is ANQGSEA. The CDR3 totals 12 residues. V gave up 7 bases and J gave up 2 bases; unmatched junction bases: 0. The CDR3 bases are TGCAGCGGACAGGGGACTAATGAAAAACTGTTTTTT. Protein: CSGQGTNEKLFF.

This clone was counted only a few times. The rearrangement links TRBV7-3 to TRBJ1-2; D is undetermined. In germline, CDR1 is SGHTA, CDR2 FQGTGA. The CDR3 has 15 amino acids. V lost 5 bases and J 4 bases, leaving 17 bases between the germline ends. The CDR3: CASSPRPSWGYGYTF. In DNA form, the CDR3 reads TGTGCCAGCAGCCCCCGCCCAAGCTGGGGCTATGGCTACACCTTC.

This clone was counted once. J is TRBJ2-7 and V is TRBV11-1; 12 bases are shared with TRBD1. Per germline, CDR1 SGHAT and CDR2 FQDESV (reference sequence). J lost 6 bases, V lost 2 bases, and 5 bases had no gene match. CDR3 size: 15 residues. This chain's CDR3 is CASSLTGTGGAEQYF. DNA of the CDR3: TGTGCCAGCAGCTTAACCGGGACAGGGGGCGCCGAGCAGTACTTC.

The rearrangement uses TRBV5-6 and TRBJ2-1, with 8 bases fitting TRBD2. In germline, CDR1 is SGHDT, CDR2 YYEEEE. Losses at the gene ends were 1 base for V and 3 bases for J; bases not matched to a gene: 9. The CDR3 loop spans 17 amino acids. The CDR3 DNA reads as TGTGCCAGCAGCTTGTTGGTGGCGGGAGGAATCTACAATGAGCAGTTCTTC. Encoded protein: CASSLLVAGGIYNEQFF.